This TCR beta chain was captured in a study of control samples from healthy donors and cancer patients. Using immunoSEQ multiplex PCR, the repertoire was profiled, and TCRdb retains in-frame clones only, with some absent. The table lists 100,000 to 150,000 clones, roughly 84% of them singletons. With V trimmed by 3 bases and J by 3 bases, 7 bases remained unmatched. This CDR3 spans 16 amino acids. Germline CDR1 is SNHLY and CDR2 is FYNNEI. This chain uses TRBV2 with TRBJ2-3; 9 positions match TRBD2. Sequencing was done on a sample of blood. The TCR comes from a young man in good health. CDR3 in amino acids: CASSDPAGGRTDTQYF. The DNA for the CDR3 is TGTGCCAGCAGTGACCCAGCGGGAGGTCGGACAGATACGCAGTATTTT.